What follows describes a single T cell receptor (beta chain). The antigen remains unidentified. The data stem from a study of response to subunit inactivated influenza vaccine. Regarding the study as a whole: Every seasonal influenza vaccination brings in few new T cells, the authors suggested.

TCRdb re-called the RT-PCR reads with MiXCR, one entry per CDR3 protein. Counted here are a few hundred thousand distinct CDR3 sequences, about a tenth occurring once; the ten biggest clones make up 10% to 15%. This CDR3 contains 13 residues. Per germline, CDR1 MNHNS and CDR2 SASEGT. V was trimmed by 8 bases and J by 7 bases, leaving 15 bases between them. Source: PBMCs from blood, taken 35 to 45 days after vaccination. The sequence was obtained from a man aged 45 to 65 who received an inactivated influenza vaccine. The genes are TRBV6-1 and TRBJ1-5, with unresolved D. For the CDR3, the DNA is TGTGCCAGCCAATACACGATCGGGCAGCCCCAGCATTTT. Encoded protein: CASQYTIGQPQHF.